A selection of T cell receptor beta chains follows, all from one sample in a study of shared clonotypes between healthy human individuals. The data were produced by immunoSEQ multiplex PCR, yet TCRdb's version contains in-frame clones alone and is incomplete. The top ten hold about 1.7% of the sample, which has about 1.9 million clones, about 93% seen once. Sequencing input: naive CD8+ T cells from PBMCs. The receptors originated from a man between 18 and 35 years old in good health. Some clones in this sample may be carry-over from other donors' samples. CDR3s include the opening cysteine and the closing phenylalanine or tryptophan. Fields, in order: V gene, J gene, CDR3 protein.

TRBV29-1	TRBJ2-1	CSGAGRAGSDEQFF
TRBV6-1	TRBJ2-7	CASTEMGEQYF
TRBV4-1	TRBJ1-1	CASSHGGMGEAFF
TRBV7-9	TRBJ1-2	CASSSAYAGYTF
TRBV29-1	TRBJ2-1	CSVDKSLGDSSYNEQFF
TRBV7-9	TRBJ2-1	CASSTRNEQFF
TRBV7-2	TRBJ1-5	CASSLVGTEDQPQHF
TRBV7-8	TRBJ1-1	CASSSWTGVLEAFF
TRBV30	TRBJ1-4	CAWSDYRGNEKLFF
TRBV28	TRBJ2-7	CASSSDRDREQYF
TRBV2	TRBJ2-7	CASSEGRGLLTYEQYF
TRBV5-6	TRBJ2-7	CASSLSWGRYEQYF
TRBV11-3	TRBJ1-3	CASSSPGSGNTIYF
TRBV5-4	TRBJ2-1	CASSLDVGAAYNEQFF
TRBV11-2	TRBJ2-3	CASSLEGLAGEADTQYF
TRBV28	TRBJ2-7	CASSRRDRTYEQYF
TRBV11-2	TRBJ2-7	CASSLAPVRFSYEQYF
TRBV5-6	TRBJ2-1	CATQGLAGANEQFF
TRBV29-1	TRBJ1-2	CSALERFYGYTF
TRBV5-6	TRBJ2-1	CASSLGTSGRNEQFF
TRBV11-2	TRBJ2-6	CASSQLPSGANVLTF
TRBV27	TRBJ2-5	CASSQGSGARETQYF
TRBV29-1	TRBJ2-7	CSVAGSHYEQYF
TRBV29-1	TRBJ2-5	CSFERDRLRGETQYF
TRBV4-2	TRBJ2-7	CASSQDTVMETGVIEQYF
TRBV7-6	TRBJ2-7	CASSPRDTSYEQYF
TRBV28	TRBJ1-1	CASSGPRTGDTEAFF
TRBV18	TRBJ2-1	CASSPSEGAQYEQFF
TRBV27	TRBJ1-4	CASRLEGAGSDEKLFF
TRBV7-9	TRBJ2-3	CASSRLASVGDTQYF
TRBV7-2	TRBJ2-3	CASSLVQAGGGDTQYF
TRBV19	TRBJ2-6	CASSRGLAGVSGANVLTF
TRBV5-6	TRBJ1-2	CASSGISGGNYGYTF
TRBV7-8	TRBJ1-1	CASSWGRAEAFF
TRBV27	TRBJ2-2	CASSLHPGEAGELFF